This TCR beta chain was retrieved from a study of naive and memory T cell subsets. The library had UMIs added by 3' ligation of an oligonucleotide to TCR cDNA. The SP2 primer and nested alpha and beta constant region primers amplified ligated cDNA in four rounds. MiXCR, applied by TCRdb to the 5' RACE reads, yields one record per CDR3 protein. This table has 55,000 to 70,000 distinct CDR3 sequences, approximately 7.2% appearing once. This clonotype was recorded at least ten times. Trimming removed 6 bases from V and 0 bases from J, with 18 bases in between. The CDR3 loop spans 17 amino acids. Germline V gives CDR1 MNHEY, CDR2 SVGEGT.

The rearrangement links TRBV6-2 or TRBV6-3 to TRBJ2-1; D might be TRBD1 (5 bases). This receptor was identified in a male donor in good health. The CDR3 sequence is CASRNPLTDSSYNEQFF. For the CDR3, the DNA is TGTGCCAGCAGAAACCCGCTGACAGACAGCTCCTACAATGAGCAGTTCTTC.